The T cell receptor beta chain under discussion was sequenced for a study of cytomegalovirus exposure and HLA in healthy donors. Vbeta (60) and Jbeta (13) primers were used in the PCR. Clones were sequenced by immunoSEQ multiplex PCR, and TCRdb holds only the in-frame ones, with some missing. The sample carries around 71,000 clones, around 70% recorded once. The germline V and J ends were trimmed by 5 bases and 3 bases, with 13 bases remaining between them. The CDR3 length is 15 residues. In germline, CDR1 is SGHAT, CDR2 FQNNGV. The rearrangement links TRBV11-2 to TRBJ2-2; no clear D gene. Material for sequencing was PBMCs. This receptor was taken from a male donor in good health and CMV-seropositive. This CDR3 reads CASSRRLQDTGELFF. Written as DNA, the CDR3 is TGTGCCAGCAGCCGCCGGCTCCAGGACACCGGGGAGCTGTTTTTT.